This TCR beta chain was observed in a study of siplizumab effects on memory and regulatory T cells. Profiled with immunoSEQ multiplex PCR; TCRdb holds only in-frame clones, not every one. The profile shows over 100,000 clones, about 93% of them singletons. Trimming removed 5 bases from V and 2 bases from J; junction bases left unmatched: 3. The germline V gene has CDR1 SGHTA and CDR2 FQGNSA. This CDR3 has 15 residues. What was sequenced was non-Treg CD4+ T cells sorted from blood. The TCR comes from a human donor in good health. This rearrangement joins TRBV7-2 to TRBJ2-1; TRBD2 aligns across 10 bases. Written as DNA, the CDR3 is TGTGCCAGCAGCCCCGGACTAGCGGCCTACAATGAGCAGTTCTTC. Encoded protein: CASSPGLAAYNEQFF.